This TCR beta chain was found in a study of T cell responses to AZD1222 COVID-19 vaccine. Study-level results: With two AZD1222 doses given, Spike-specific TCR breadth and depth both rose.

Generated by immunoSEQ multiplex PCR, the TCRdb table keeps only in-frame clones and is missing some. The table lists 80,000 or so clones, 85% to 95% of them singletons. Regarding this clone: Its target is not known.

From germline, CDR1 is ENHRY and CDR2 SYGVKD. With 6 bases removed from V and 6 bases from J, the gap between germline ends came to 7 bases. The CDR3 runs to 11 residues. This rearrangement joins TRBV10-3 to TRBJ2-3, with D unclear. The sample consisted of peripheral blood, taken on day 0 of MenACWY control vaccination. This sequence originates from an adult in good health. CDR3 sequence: CAISGGDTQYF. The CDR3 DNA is TGTGCCATCAGCGGTGGGGATACGCAGTATTTT.